This is a list of T cell receptor beta chains from one sample in a study of T-cell memory formation after mild COVID-19. From the 5' RACE reads, TCRdb called clonotypes with MiXCR, one entry per CDR3 protein. The top ten clones hold roughly 23% of a sample with roughly 340,000 distinct CDR3 sequences, roughly 20% of them seen once. Sequencing used PBMCs or a T cell subset sorted from them (not recorded which). The receptors here all came from a man between 18 and 35 years old who had mild COVID-19 (a few samples of this study predate the infection). Cell type and time point are not known. Each CDR3 is given with its conserved first and last residue. The D gene is left open where the match is weak. For some rows the clone size is stated as once, few or many, or as a class when expanded; others skip it.

>few|TRBV27|TRBJ1-5|-
TGTGCCAGCAGTCCGTCGGACGGGAGCAATCAGCCCCAGCATTTT
CASSPSDGSNQPQHF
>-|TRBV7-2|TRBJ1-2|TRBD1
TGTGCCAGCAGCCGTCGACAGGGCTATGGCTACACCTTC
CASSRRQGYGYTF
>-|TRBV9|TRBJ2-4|-
TGTGCCAGCAGCGTAGTAGGGGGGCCTCAGTACTTC
CASSVVGGPQYF
>few|TRBV11-2|TRBJ1-1|-
TGTGCCAGCAGCTCACCCTTCCCGGTAAACACTGAAGCTTTCTTT
CASSSPFPVNTEAFF
>few|TRBV7-9|TRBJ1-1|-
TGTGCCAGCGGTCCCCCTACAGGGAACACTGAAGCTTTCTTT
CASGPPTGNTEAFF
>-|TRBV20-1|TRBJ1-2|-
TGCAGTGCTTCCCAAAGGGGGTACTATGGCTACACCTTC
CSASQRGYYGYTF
>-|TRBV7-9|TRBJ2-7|-
TGTGCTGGTGGGTTCTCCTACGAGCAGTACTTC
CAGGFSYEQYF
>-|TRBV5-4|TRBJ1-1|-
TGTGCCAGCAGCCCCTTCGGGGGTATAAACACTGAAGCTTTCTTT
CASSPFGGINTEAFF
>once|TRBV7-2|TRBJ2-1|-
TGTGCCAGCAGCTTAGCCCCTCGGAGGGGGCTCCTTCTTGAGCAGTTCTTC
CASSLAPRRGLLLEQFF
>-|TRBV4-3|TRBJ1-6|-
TGCGCCAGCAGCCAAGATCGGGCCCACGGGGGATACCTCCACTTT
CASSQDRAHGGYLHF
>few|TRBV6-1|TRBJ2-3|TRBD1
TGTGCCAGCAGTGAATTTTTTGGACAGGACCTAAGCACAGATACGCAGTATTTT
CASSEFFGQDLSTDTQYF
>-|TRBV12-3/TRBV12-4|TRBJ1-5|-
TGTGCCAGCAGTCTCAACCGTATACGGGGACTCGGCAATCAGCCCCAGCATTTT
CASSLNRIRGLGNQPQHF
>-|TRBV2|TRBJ1-1|-
TGTGCCAGCAGTGCGGCACGGGACGGCGGCGGAGCTTTCTTT
CASSAARDGGGAFF
>few|TRBV7-9|TRBJ1-1|-
TGTGCCAGCAGCTGGTATACAACTCCTGAAGCTTTCTTT
CASSWYTTPEAFF
>-|TRBV6-5|TRBJ1-5|-
TGTGCCAGCACCCGCGACACCTCTAGCAATCAGCCCCAGCATTTT
CASTRDTSSNQPQHF
>-|TRBV20-1|TRBJ1-6|TRBD1
TGCAGTGCTAGGACAGGGGGAAACAATTCACCCCTCCACTTT
CSARTGGNNSPLHF
>-|TRBV7-8|TRBJ1-1|TRBD1
TGTGCCAGCAGCTTAATGATAAGGCAGGGGGACACTGAAGCTTTCTTT
CASSLMIRQGDTEAFF
>-|TRBV29-1|TRBJ2-5|-
TGCAGCGGTGCCTTAACAGGGATGGGAGAGACCCAGTACTTC
CSGALTGMGETQYF
>few|TRBV3-1|TRBJ2-5|TRBD2
TGTGCCAGCAGCCAAGATGCTAGCGGGGAGACCCAGTACTTC
CASSQDASGETQYF
>-|TRBV7-6|TRBJ2-7|-
TGTGCCAGCAGTTCAACATACGAGCAGTACTTC
CASSSTYEQYF
>few|TRBV6-5|TRBJ2-1|-
TGTGCCAGCAAGACAGGCGCCTACAATGAGCAGTTCTTC
CASKTGAYNEQFF
>-|TRBV20-1|TRBJ2-1|-
TGCAGTGCAGTGGGGGGGGCCCCCTATGAGCAGTTCTTC
CSAVGGAPYEQFF
>-|TRBV2|TRBJ2-6|TRBD1
TGTGCCAGCAGTGAAGAACAGGGGAATGCCGGGGCCAACGTCCTGACTTTC
CASSEEQGNAGANVLTF
>-|TRBV6-6|TRBJ1-5|-
TGTGCCAGCAACCAACAGGGCAATCAGCCCCAGCATTTT
CASNQQGNQPQHF
>-|TRBV12-3/TRBV12-4|TRBJ2-3|-
TGTGCCAGCAGTTTAGCGCAACGGGGGCCTAGCACAGATACGCAGTATTTT
CASSLAQRGPSTDTQYF
>-|TRBV4-2|TRBJ2-1|-
TGTGCCAGCAGCCAAGAAATGGGGACAAACAATGAGCAGTTCTTC
CASSQEMGTNNEQFF
>-|TRBV7-3|TRBJ2-2|TRBD2
TGTGCCAGCAGACTAGCGGGGGGGATCACCGGGGAGCTGTTTTTT
CASRLAGGITGELFF
>few|TRBV6-6|TRBJ1-4|-
TGTGCCAGCAGTTCCTCGGGGGCAACTAATGAAAAACTGTTTTTT
CASSSSGATNEKLFF
>few|TRBV18|TRBJ2-7|-
TGTGCCAGCTCACCACAGCTTCGTAATAGGGCTCTTATCTACGAGCAGTACTTC
CASSPQLRNRALIYEQYF
>few|TRBV7-2|TRBJ2-7|-
TGTGCCAGCAGCCTCACTAGGATCTACGAGCAGTACTTC
CASSLTRIYEQYF
>few|TRBV9|TRBJ2-2|-
TGTGCCAGCAGCCCGAATTGGGGTATGGAGCTGTTTTTT
CASSPNWGMELFF
>few|TRBV2|TRBJ2-2|TRBD2
TGTGCCAACAGCGGGGGTCGGGGGACCGGGGAGCTGTTTTTT
CANSGGRGTGELFF